The T cell receptor (beta chain) under discussion was sequenced for a study of CD8 T cells in Susac syndrome. Looked up from germline, CDR1 is GTSNPN and CDR2 is SVGIG (reference sequence). V lost 0 bases, J lost 2 bases, and 10 bases lay in between. CDR3 length: 14 residues. The authors reverse transcribed roughly 0.5 to 1 ug RNA with random hexamers. TCRdb called the immunoSEQ multiplex PCR reads again in MiXCR, with one record for every CDR3 protein. This table has approximately 210,000 distinct CDR3 sequences, over 90% appearing once. The sequenced sample was CD4+ T cells from PBMCs. The V gene is TRBV30, the J gene TRBJ1-2; tentatively, D is TRBD1 (5 bases). The sequence was obtained from a human donor with Susac syndrome. The CDR3, as DNA: TGTGCCTGGAGTGTACGGGACGGGAACTATGGCTACACCTTC. Protein: CAWSVRDGNYGYTF.